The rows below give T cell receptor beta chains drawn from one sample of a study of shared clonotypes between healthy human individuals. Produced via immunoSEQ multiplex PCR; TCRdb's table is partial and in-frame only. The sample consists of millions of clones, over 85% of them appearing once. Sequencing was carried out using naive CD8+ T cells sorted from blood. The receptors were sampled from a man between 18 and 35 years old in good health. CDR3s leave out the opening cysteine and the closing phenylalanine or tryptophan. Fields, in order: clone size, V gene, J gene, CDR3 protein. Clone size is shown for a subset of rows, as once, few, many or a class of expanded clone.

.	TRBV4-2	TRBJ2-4	ASSQTVKGQGARGNIQY
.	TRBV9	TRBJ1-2	ASSADGTNYGYT
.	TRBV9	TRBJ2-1	ASSAPPSSYNEQF
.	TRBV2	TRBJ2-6	ASSEAIWGSGANVLT
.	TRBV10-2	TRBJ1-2	ASSGQAANYGYT
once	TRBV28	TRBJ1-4	ASSFSQGATNEKLF
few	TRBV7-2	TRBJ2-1	ASSFDRGANEQF
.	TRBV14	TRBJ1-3	ASSPLTASSGNTIY
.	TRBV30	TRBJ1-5	APPGDTFNQPQH
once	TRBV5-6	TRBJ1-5	ASSLAGTANQPQH
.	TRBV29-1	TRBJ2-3	SVEDFGAAASTDTQY
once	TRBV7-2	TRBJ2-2	ASSPRIGSGELF
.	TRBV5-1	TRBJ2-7	ASRAGQELYSSYEQY
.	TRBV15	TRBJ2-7	ATSREPGLTNYEQY
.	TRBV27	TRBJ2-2	ASSTPSRNTGELF
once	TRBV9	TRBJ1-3	ASSVEGMYGNTIY
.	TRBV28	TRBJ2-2	ASTVLAGPPRGTGELF
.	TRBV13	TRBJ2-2	ASSLGQASGELF
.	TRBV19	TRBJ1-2	ASSPGQGVNYGYT
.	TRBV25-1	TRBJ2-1	ASSEGAGGYNEQF
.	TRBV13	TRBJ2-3	ASSSVSGSADTQY
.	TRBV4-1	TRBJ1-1	ASSHLTGADTEAF
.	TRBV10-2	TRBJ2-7	ASSDSVYEQY
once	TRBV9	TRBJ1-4	ASSVDGTTNEKLF
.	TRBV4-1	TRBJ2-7	ASSPGTGSIYEQY
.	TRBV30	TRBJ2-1	AWSVRVEREGEQF
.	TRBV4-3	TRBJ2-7	ASSQEALDPYEQY
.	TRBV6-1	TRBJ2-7	ASSDGRGYEQY
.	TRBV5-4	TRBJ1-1	ASSLDGFGNTEAF
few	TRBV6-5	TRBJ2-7	ASSYGGTHYEQY
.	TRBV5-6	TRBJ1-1	ASSLGGGVGTEAF
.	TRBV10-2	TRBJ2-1	ASSESIRVNEQF
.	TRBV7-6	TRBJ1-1	ASSRGGLNTEAF
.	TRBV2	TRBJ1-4	ASSESDGQTTNEKLF
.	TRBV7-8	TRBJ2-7	ASSPRRASYEQY
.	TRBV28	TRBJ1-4	ASTRAPNEKLF
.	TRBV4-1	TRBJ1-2	ASSPPAANYGYT
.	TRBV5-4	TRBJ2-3	ASSLGQGPDTQY
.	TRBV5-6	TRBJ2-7	ASTVEGSPYEQY
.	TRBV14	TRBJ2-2	ASSQDSLRQGNTGELF
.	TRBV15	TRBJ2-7	ATSSPPGQGVGEQY
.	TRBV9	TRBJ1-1	ASSVSGGNTEAF
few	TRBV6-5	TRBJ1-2	ASSSNHGYT
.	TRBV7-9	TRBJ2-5	ASSPPVMGSKETQY
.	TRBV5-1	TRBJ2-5	ASSLQGLGETQY
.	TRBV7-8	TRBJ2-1	ASSPSWGGLGEQF
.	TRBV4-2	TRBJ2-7	ASSQEASSSYEQY
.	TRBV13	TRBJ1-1	ASSPGQGAFSEAF
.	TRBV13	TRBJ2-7	ASSLGLAGLYEQY
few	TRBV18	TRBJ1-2	ASSPPWGLGGYT
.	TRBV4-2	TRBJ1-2	ASSQGAGQGNYGYT
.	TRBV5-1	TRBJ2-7	ASSLQPSGTLKGEQY